What follows are 3 T cell receptor beta chains derived from one specimen sequenced in a study of T cell responses to AZD1222 COVID-19 vaccine (dated by TCRdb to 2020 to 2023). What this sample's time point label stands for: sample from adult after SARS-CoV-2 infection, after symptom onset. Libraries were built with the immunoSEQ multiplex PCR assay. The table comes from immuneACCESS by way of TCRdb, which keeps in-frame sequences with V and J called. Part of the clones is missing from these tables; in studies checked, under half for an unresolved V gene and the rest for unknown reasons. The sample table holds just over 150,000 clones, of which about 85% were seen once. The ten largest clonotypes hold 6.9% of the sample. The source material was peripheral blood, sampled after recovery from COVID-19. All receptors derive from an adult who had recovered from COVID-19.

This chain joins TRBV11-3 and TRBJ2-3; 8 bases line up with TRBD2. Germline CDR1 reads SGHNT; CDR2 reads YENEEA. The CDR3 extends over 14 amino acids. J lost 4 bases, V lost 1 base, and 1 base had no gene match. This chain's CDR3 is CASSLGGRSDTQYF. CDR3 in DNA: TGTGCCAGCAGCTTAGGCGGGAGGTCAGATACGCAGTATTTT.

The chain is built from TRBV7-2 and TRBJ2-5; no firm D call. Germline CDR1 reads SGHTA; CDR2 reads FQGNSA. Trimming stripped 1 base from V and 4 bases from J, with 4 bases between. The CDR3 runs 12 residues. CDR3 amino acids: CASSLGVETQYF. CDR3 in DNA: TGTGCCAGCAGCTTAGGTGTAGAGACCCAGTACTTC.

In DNA form, the CDR3 reads TGTGCCAGCAGGGGGACCGGGACTAGCGTATACAATGAGCAGTTCTTC. Translating it yields CASRGTGTSVYNEQFF. This rearrangement joins TRBV11-2 to TRBJ2-1, with 10 bases that match TRBD2. The V and J ends lost 6 bases and 4 bases, in that order; junction bases with no gene match: 9. CDR3 length equals 16 residues. Germline CDR1 SGHAT, CDR2 FQNNGV.